Following are 31 T cell receptor beta chains from one sample sequenced in a study of T cell responses to AZD1222 COVID-19 vaccine. Here immunoSEQ multiplex PCR was the method, and the copy in TCRdb shows in-frame clones only, minus some. The table has around 160,000 clones, about nine tenths seen once. The specimen was peripheral blood, collected on day 0 of AZD1222 vaccination. The receptors were gathered from an adult in good health.

This chain uses TRBV28 with TRBJ1-2, with TRBD1 as a possible D gene (5 bases). Germline CDR1 MDHEN, CDR2 SYDVKM. This CDR3 is built from 13 residues. Between the trimmed V and J ends, which lost 6 bases and 1 base, there was a span of 9 bases. CDR3 in DNA: TGTGCCAGCAGCCGACAGAGTAACTATGGCTACACCTTC. This codes for CASSRQSNYGYTF.

As DNA, the CDR3 is TGTGCCAGCAGAAGGGGGTGGGCCGAGCAGTACTTC. Residues: CASRRGWAEQYF. This chain uses TRBV21-1 with TRBJ2-7; the table's D gene call, TRBD1, was not cross checked with the DNA. TRBV21-1 is designated a pseudogene. The CDR3 spans 12 residues.

The CDR3 sequence: CASSPRVMGQAYGYTF. The CDR3 bases are TGTGCCAGTAGTCCCAGAGTGATGGGACAAGCCTATGGCTACACCTTC. V is TRBV19 and J is TRBJ1-2; weak D call: TRBD1 (6 bases). The V gene's germline CDR1 is LNHDA and CDR2 SQIVND (reference sequence). This CDR3 region has 16 residues. Trimming pared 5 bases from V and 4 bases from J, leaving 20 bases between.

This chain joins TRBV9 and TRBJ2-7; 8 bases match TRBD1. Trimming removed 0 bases from V and 3 bases from J; junction bases left unmatched: 5. The CDR3 consists of 15 residues. From germline, CDR1 is SGDLS and CDR2 YYNGEE. The CDR3, as DNA: TGTGCCAGCAGCGTAGGAAACAGGGGGGACTACGAGCAGTACTTC. It is translated as CASSVGNRGDYEQYF.

The genes are TRBV10-3 and TRBJ2-3; D uncertain. Trimming cost V 4 bases and J 2 bases, with 10 bases left between them. The CDR3 length is 14 residues. Germline V lookup: CDR1 ENHRY, CDR2 SYGVKD. CDR3 coding DNA: TGTGCCATCAGTGGACACTTACTCACAGATACGCAGTATTTT. This sequence encodes CAISGHLLTDTQYF.

The rearrangement joins TRBV7-9 to TRBJ2-1; D gene uncertain. This CDR3 contains 14 residues. V dropped 2 bases and J dropped 4 bases, with 9 bases sitting between them. The V gene's germline CDR1 is SEHNR and CDR2 FQNEAQ (reference sequence). Here the CDR3 reads CASSLISEYNEQFF. Written as DNA, the CDR3 is TGTGCCAGCAGCTTAATAAGCGAATACAATGAGCAGTTCTTC.

The rearrangement links TRBV27 to TRBJ2-1; no reliable D call. V dropped 5 bases and J dropped 0 bases, with 14 bases sitting between them. Germline lookup yields CDR1 MNHEY and CDR2 SMNVEV (reference sequence). This CDR3 contains 16 residues. As DNA, the CDR3 is TGTGCCAGCAGTCTGATTCAACCTAGCTCCTACAATGAGCAGTTCTTC. Translating gives CASSLIQPSSYNEQFF.

The chain has TRBV5-4 and TRBJ1-2, with 8 bases matching TRBD1. The CDR3 contains 13 residues. In germline, CDR1 is SGHNT, CDR2 YYREEE (reference sequence). J lost 6 bases, V lost 1 base, and 2 bases had no gene match. The CDR3 DNA sequence: TGTGCCAGCAGCTTGCAGGGGGCGGATGGCTACACCTTC. This sequence encodes CASSLQGADGYTF.

This chain joins TRBV7-2 and TRBJ1-5; possible D gene TRBD1, 5 bases. Trimming took 5 bases from V and 7 from J, leaving 12 bases between them. The CDR3 totals 13 residues. Germline V lookup: CDR1 SGHTA, CDR2 FQGNSA. The CDR3 DNA sequence: TGTGCCAGCAGCCGGACACTCTCCCAGCCCCAGCATTTT. This sequence encodes CASSRTLSQPQHF.

This rearrangement joins TRBV9 to TRBJ1-2, with no clear D. This CDR3 is built from 13 residues. CDR1 is SGDLS, CDR2 YYNGEE, per germline. The V end lost 0 bases, the J end lost 5 bases, and 8 bases lay between the germline ends. The CDR3 DNA reads as TGTGCCAGCAGCGTAGAGGACGGGTATGGCTACACCTTC. It specifies CASSVEDGYGYTF.

The chain combines TRBV18 with TRBJ2-2; D is unclear. Trimming stripped 0 bases from V and 1 base from J, with 3 bases between. CDR1 is KGHSH and CDR2 is LQKENI in the germline V gene. The CDR3 runs 14 residues. The CDR3 here is CASSPPRNTGELFF. The CDR3 coding sequence is TGTGCCAGCTCACCACCGCGGAACACCGGGGAGCTGTTTTTT.

This chain uses TRBV29-1 with TRBJ1-2, with D possibly TRBD1 on 5 matching bases. Trimming shortened V by 0 bases and J by 2 bases, and 28 bases separated the two germline ends. This CDR3 has 20 amino acids. Looked up from germline, CDR1 is SQVTM and CDR2 is ANQGSEA. The CDR3 DNA reads as TGCAGCGTTGAAGAGCCTACCCGACGTACAGGCACTAGAGTGAACTATGGCTACACCTTC. Translation gives CSVEEPTRRTGTRVNYGYTF.

The chain combines TRBV4-3 with TRBJ1-1, with D maybe TRBD1 (6 bases). Looked up from germline, CDR1 is LGHNA and CDR2 is YSLEER. Trimming removed 0 bases at V and 5 bases at J, with 13 bases between. This CDR3 is 15 amino acids long. CDR3 residues: CASSQDSTGMTEAFF. The DNA of the CDR3 is TGCGCCAGCAGCCAAGATTCCACAGGGATGACTGAAGCTTTCTTT.

This clone was counted a single time. The chain recombines TRBV9 with TRBJ1-2; 8 bases fit TRBD1. CDR1 is SGDLS and CDR2 is YYNGEE in the germline V gene. With 7 bases clipped from V and 7 bases from J, the junction kept 9 bases outside the gene matches. This CDR3 is built from 13 residues. This CDR3 is CASGYTGGSGYTF. The CDR3, as DNA: TGTGCCAGCGGGTACACAGGGGGTAGTGGCTACACCTTC.

This chain connects TRBV7-2 to TRBJ2-7, with TRBD1 as a possible D gene (5 bases). Germline assignment: CDR1 SGHTA and CDR2 FQGNSA. CDR3 length: 15 amino acids. Trimming took 6 bases from V and 0 from J, leaving 15 bases between them. CDR3 DNA: TGTGCCAGCAGATCACAGGCAACCATCTCCTACGAGCAGTACTTC. Translating it yields CASRSQATISYEQYF.

The rearrangement joins TRBV10-1 to TRBJ1-5, with D hard to call. Germline CDR1 and CDR2: WNHNN and SYGVQD (reference sequence). The CDR3 loop spans 14 amino acids. Trimming took 3 bases from V and 6 from J, leaving 12 bases between them. The CDR3 sequence is CASSDSNIGQPQHF. The CDR3, as DNA: TGCGCCAGCAGTGACTCTAACATTGGTCAGCCCCAGCATTTT.

The chain couples TRBV5-1 to TRBJ2-1; 10 positions agree with TRBD2. Per germline, CDR1 SGHRS and CDR2 YFSETQ. The V and J ends lost 2 bases and 2 bases, in that order; junction bases with no gene match: 4. The CDR3 is 16 residues long. CDR3 amino acids: CASSFLAGETYNEQFF. CDR3 coding DNA: TGCGCCAGCAGCTTCCTAGCGGGAGAAACCTACAATGAGCAGTTCTTC.

This clone came up once. The chain joins TRBV19 to TRBJ2-1, with 7 bases matching TRBD1. The CDR3 spans 15 residues. Losses at the gene ends were 5 bases for V and 7 bases for J; bases not matched to a gene: 11. The germline V gene encodes CDR1 LNHDA and CDR2 SQIVND (reference sequence). CDR3 loop: CASSADNRGINEQFF. The CDR3 DNA reads TGTGCCAGTAGTGCCGACAACAGGGGTATTAATGAGCAGTTCTTC.

The chain employs TRBV4-3 and TRBJ2-1; perhaps TRBD1 as D (5 bases). The CDR3 length is 13 residues. Deletions cut 1 base from V and 7 bases from J, with 8 bases between. Germline V gene data show CDR1 as LGHNA and CDR2 as YSLEER. The CDR3 nucleotides are TGCGCCAGCAGCCAAGTAGGGGAAAATGAGCAGTTCTTC. Residues: CASSQVGENEQFF.

The CDR3 DNA reads as TGTGCCAGCAGCCCACCAGGGGGCGGGGAGACCCAGTACTTC. Its translation: CASSPPGGGETQYF. The chain combines TRBV4-2 with TRBJ2-5; 8 nucleotides align to TRBD1. Germline values: CDR1 LGHNA, CDR2 YNFKEQ. V lost 4 bases, J lost 5 bases, and 6 bases stayed unmatched. This CDR3 is built from 14 residues.

CDR3 in DNA: TGTGCCAGCGGTGGACTTATCAACACTGAAGCTTTCTTT. Its translation is CASGGLINTEAFF. The J gene is TRBJ1-1, the V gene TRBV12-3 or TRBV12-4; D unclear. Trimming removed 8 bases at V and 2 bases at J, with 12 bases between. The CDR3 runs 13 residues.

In its sample, this clone was seen once. The chain recombines TRBV28 with TRBJ2-7; 7 nucleotides agree with TRBD1. V shed 7 bases and J 5 bases; nucleotides not matched to a gene: 5. CDR1 MDHEN and CDR2 SYDVKM come from the germline V gene. The CDR3 consists of 12 residues. For the CDR3, the DNA is TGTGCCAGCATGATGACAGGGAACGAGCAGTACTTC. Its protein product is CASMMTGNEQYF.

The rearrangement uses TRBV11-2 and TRBJ2-7; D possibly uses TRBD1 or TRBD2 (5 bases each). This CDR3 spans 14 amino acids. Looked up from germline, CDR1 is SGHAT and CDR2 is FQNNGV. Trimming removed 5 bases at V and 6 bases at J, with 17 bases between. The CDR3 spells CASSPGPFGAEQYF. The CDR3 DNA follows: TGTGCCAGCAGCCCGGGACCCTTTGGGGCCGAGCAGTACTTC.

This clone was detected only a few times. The J gene is TRBJ1-1, the V gene TRBV19; TRBD1 matches 9 bases. Germline V CDR1 and CDR2: LNHDA, SQIVND (reference sequence). After removal of 7 bases from V and 2 bases from J, the junction contained 8 bases not matched to a gene. The CDR3 runs to 15 residues. The CDR3 here is CASTPWGQGNTEAFF. The CDR3 DNA reads as TGTGCCAGTACCCCCTGGGGACAGGGAAACACTGAAGCTTTCTTT.

The V gene is TRBV28, the J gene TRBJ2-3; D gene uncertain. The CDR3 is made up of 12 amino acids. The V gene lost 6 bases and the J gene lost 4 bases, with 8 bases spanning the gap. Germline lookup yields CDR1 MDHEN and CDR2 SYDVKM. The CDR3 is CASSRVADTQYF. DNA of the CDR3: TGTGCCAGCAGCCGGGTAGCAGATACGCAGTATTTT.

CDR3 amino acids: CASSLGKGNQPQHF. DNA of the CDR3: TGTGCCAGCAGCTTAGGAAAGGGCAATCAGCCCCAGCATTTT. The chain uses TRBV7-8 and TRBJ1-5; no firm D call. Trimming left V 1 base short and J 2 bases short, with 6 bases between. This CDR3 is built from 14 residues. Per the germline V gene, CDR1 is SGHVS and CDR2 is FQNEAQ.

This chain connects TRBV19 to TRBJ1-2; no firm D call. This CDR3 region has 14 residues. Germline V CDR1 and CDR2: LNHDA, SQIVND (reference sequence). V was trimmed by 6 bases and J by 6 bases, leaving 17 bases between them. CDR3 sequence: CASRGTGPTDGYTF. The CDR3 DNA is TGTGCCAGTAGAGGTACCGGCCCGACGGATGGCTACACCTTC.

V and J are TRBV3-1 (or the pseudogene TRBV3-2) and TRBJ2-7, with D perhaps TRBD1 (6 bases). There are 14 residues in the CDR3. Trimming cost V 1 base and J 3 bases, with 10 bases left between them. The V gene's germline CDR1 is LGHDT and CDR2 YNNKEL (reference sequence). CDR3 amino acids: CASSQGTANYEQYF. The DNA of the CDR3 is TGTGCCAGCAGCCAAGGGACAGCGAACTACGAGCAGTACTTC.

CDR3 amino acids: CASSAGSGSNQPQHF. CDR3 DNA sequence: TGTGCCAGCAGTGCCGGATCTGGGAGCAATCAGCCCCAGCATTTT. The J gene is TRBJ1-5, the V gene TRBV27, with D unclear. The CDR3 runs 15 residues. Germline lookup yields CDR1 MNHEY and CDR2 SMNVEV (reference sequence). V was cut by 5 bases and J by 1 base, with 12 bases left in between.

The V call is TRBV27, the J call TRBJ2-1; possibly TRBD1 for D (6 bases). Germline loops: CDR1 MNHEY, CDR2 SMNVEV (reference sequence). The CDR3 length is 18 residues. V shed 3 bases and J shed 7 bases, with 25 bases lying between them. In DNA form, the CDR3 reads TGTGCCAGCAGTTTTCGGGTGTCAAGAACAGGGATCGTGAATGAGCAGTTCTTC. It specifies CASSFRVSRTGIVNEQFF.

The chain uses TRBV6-5 and TRBJ1-5; TRBD1 aligns across 9 bases. The V gene's germline CDR1 is MNHEY and CDR2 SVGAGI. Trimming took 4 bases from V and 6 from J; bases not matched to a gene: 7. This CDR3 spans 15 amino acids. In DNA form, the CDR3 reads TGTGCCAGCAGTTTGCACAGGGGGCCGGGTCAGCCCCAGCATTTT. Protein product: CASSLHRGPGQPQHF.